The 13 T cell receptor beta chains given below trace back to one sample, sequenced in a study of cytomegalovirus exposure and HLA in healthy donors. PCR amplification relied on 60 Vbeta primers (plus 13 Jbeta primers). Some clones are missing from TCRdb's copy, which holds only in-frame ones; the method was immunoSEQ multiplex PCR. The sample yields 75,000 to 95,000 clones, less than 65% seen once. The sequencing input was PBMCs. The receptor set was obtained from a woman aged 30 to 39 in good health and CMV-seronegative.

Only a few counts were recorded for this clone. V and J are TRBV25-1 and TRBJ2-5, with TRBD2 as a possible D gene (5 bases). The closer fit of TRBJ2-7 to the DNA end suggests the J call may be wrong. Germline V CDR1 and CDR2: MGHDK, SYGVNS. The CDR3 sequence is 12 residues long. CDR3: CASREATYEQYF. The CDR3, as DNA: TGTGCCAGCAGGGAGGCCACCTACGAGCAGTACTTC.

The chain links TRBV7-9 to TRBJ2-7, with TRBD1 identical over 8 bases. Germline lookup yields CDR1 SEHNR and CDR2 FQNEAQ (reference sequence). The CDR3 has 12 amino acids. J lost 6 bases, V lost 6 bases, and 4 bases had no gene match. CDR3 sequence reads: CASRDTGGEQYF. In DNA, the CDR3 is TGTGCCAGCAGGGACACAGGGGGCGAGCAGTACTTC. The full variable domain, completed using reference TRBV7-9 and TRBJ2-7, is DTGVSQNPRHKITKRGQNVTFRCDPISEHNRLYWYRQTLGQGPEFLTYFQNEAQLEKSRLLSDRFSAERPKGSFSTLEIQRTEQGDSAMYLCASRDTGGEQYFGPGTRLTVT.

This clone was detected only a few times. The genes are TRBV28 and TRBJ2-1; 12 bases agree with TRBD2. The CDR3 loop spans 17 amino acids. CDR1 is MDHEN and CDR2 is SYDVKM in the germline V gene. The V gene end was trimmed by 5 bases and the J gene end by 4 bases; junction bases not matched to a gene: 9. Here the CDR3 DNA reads TGTGCCAGCAGTCGAACCCTAGCGGGAGGGGGGTACAATGAGCAGTTCTTC. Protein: CASSRTLAGGGYNEQFF.

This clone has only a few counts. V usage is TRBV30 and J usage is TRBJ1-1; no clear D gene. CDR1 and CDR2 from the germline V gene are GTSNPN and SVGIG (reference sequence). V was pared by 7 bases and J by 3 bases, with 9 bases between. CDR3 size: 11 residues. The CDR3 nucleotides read TGTGCCTCGGCGGGGTACACTGAAGCTTTCTTT. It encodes CASAGYTEAFF.

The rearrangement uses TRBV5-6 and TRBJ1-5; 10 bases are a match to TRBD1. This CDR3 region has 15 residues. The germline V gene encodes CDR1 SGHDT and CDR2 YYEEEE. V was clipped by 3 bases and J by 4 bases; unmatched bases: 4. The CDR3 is CASSSRQGANQPQHF. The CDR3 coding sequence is TGTGCCAGCAGCTCGCGACAGGGGGCTAATCAGCCCCAGCATTTT.

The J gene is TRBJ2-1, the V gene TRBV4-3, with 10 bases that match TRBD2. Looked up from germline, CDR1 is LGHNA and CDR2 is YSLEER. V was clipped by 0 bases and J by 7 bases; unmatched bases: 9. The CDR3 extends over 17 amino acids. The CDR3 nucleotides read TGCGCCAGCAGCCAAGATTTCAGCGGGAGGGCCGGGAATGAGCAGTTCTTC. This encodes CASSQDFSGRAGNEQFF.

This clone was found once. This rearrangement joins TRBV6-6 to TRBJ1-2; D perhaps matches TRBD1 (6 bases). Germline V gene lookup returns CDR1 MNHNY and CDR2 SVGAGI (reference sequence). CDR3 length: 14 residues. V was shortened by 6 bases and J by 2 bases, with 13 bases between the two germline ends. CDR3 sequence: CASSRNTGNYGYTF. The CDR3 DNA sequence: TGTGCCAGCAGCCGGAACACAGGGAACTATGGCTACACCTTC.

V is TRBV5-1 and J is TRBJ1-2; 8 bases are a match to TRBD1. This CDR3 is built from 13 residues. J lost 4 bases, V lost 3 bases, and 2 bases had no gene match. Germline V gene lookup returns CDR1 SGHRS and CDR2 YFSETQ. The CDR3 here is CASSSGQGYGYTF. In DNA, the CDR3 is TGCGCCAGCAGCTCTGGACAGGGCTATGGCTACACCTTC. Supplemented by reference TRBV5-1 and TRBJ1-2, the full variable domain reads KAGVTQTPRYLIKTRGQQVTLSCSPISGHRSVSWYQQTPGQGLQFLFEYFSETQRNKGNFPGRFSGRQFSNSRSEMNVSTLELGDSALYLCASSSGQGYGYTFGSGTRLTVV.

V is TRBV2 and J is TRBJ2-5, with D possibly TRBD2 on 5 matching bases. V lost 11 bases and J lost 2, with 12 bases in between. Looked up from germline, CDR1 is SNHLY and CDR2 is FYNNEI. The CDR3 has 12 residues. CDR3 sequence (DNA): TGTGCCGACATAGCGTTACAAGAGACCCAGTACTTC. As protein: CADIALQETQYF.

In DNA form, the CDR3 reads TGCAGCGTTGAGGGCAGCAACATTCAGTACTTC. Amino acids: CSVEGSNIQYF. This chain uses TRBV29-1 with TRBJ2-4; the D is unclear. Per germline, CDR1 SQVTM and CDR2 ANQGSEA. V shed 3 bases and J shed 7 bases, with 7 bases lying between them. The length of the CDR3 is 11 residues.

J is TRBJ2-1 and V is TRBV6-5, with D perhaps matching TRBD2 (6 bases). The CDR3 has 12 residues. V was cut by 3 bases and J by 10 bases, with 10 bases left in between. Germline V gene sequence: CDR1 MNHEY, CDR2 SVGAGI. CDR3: CASSYGGREQFF. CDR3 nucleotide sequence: TGTGCCAGCAGTTATGGAGGGCGGGAGCAGTTCTTC.

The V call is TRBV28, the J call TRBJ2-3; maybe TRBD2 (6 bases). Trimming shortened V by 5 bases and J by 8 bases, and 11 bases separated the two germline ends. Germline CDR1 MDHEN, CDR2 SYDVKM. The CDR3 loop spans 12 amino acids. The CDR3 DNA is TGTGCCAGCAGTCCCGTGGAGGGTACGCAGTATTTT. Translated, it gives CASSPVEGTQYF.

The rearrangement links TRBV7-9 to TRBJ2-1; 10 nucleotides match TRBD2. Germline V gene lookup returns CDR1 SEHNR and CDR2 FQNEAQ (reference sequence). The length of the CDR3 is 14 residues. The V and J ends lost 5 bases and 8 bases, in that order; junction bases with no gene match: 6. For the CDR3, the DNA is TGTGCCAGCAGCGAGCGGGGGGGACTCCATGAGCAGTTCTTC. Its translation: CASSERGGLHEQFF.